Presented here are 24 T cell receptor beta chains from one specimen sequenced in a study of CD8 T cells in Susac syndrome. Random hexamers were used to reverse transcribe an amount of roughly 0.45 to 1 ug RNA. TCRdb redid the calling of the immunoSEQ multiplex PCR reads with MiXCR, one entry per CDR3 protein. The sample lists just under 150,000 distinct CDR3 sequences, approximately 94% occurring once. Sequences were obtained from CD4+ T cells from PBMCs. The receptors originated from a human donor in good health.

The chain employs TRBV2 and TRBJ2-5; no clear D. The V end lost 9 bases, the J end lost 2 bases, and 10 bases lay between the germline ends. This CDR3 spans 12 amino acids. Per the germline V gene, CDR1 is SNHLY and CDR2 is FYNNEI. The CDR3 here is CASCLRQETQYF. DNA of the CDR3: TGTGCCAGTTGTCTGCGACAAGAGACCCAGTACTTC.

The chain recombines TRBV24-1 with TRBJ2-1, with 8 bases aligning to TRBD2. The ends lost 3 bases at V and 5 bases at J; junction bases unmatched: 2. The CDR3 runs 14 residues. Looked up from germline, CDR1 is KGHDR and CDR2 is SFDVKD. In DNA, the CDR3 is TGTGCCACCAGTGATGGGACTAGGGACAATGAGCAGTTCTTC. Amino acids: CATSDGTRDNEQFF.

The chain recombines TRBV29-1 with TRBJ1-1, with TRBD1 as a possible D gene (5 bases). The CDR3 extends over 14 amino acids. CDR1 is SQVTM, CDR2 ANQGSEA, per germline. V dropped 4 bases and J dropped 4 bases, with 16 bases sitting between them. CDR3 nucleotide sequence: TGCAGCGTTGGGGGGGGGAAGGGGCTCACTGAAGCTTTCTTT. It translates to CSVGGGKGLTEAFF.

The J gene is TRBJ1-4, the V gene TRBV10-3; 8 nucleotides line up with TRBD1. The CDR3 has 14 residues. Germline loops: CDR1 ENHRY, CDR2 SYGVKD. Here the CDR3 DNA reads TGTGTAACCGGGACAGGAACAACTAATGAAAAACTGTTTTTT. Translation: CVTGTGTTNEKLFF.

This clonotype is a singleton in its sample. The chain uses TRBV10-1 and TRBJ2-5; no definite D call. This CDR3 has 13 residues. V lost 6 bases to trimming and J lost 5 bases, with 13 bases between them. Germline CDR1 is WNHNN and CDR2 is SYGVQD (reference sequence). The CDR3 nucleotides are TGCGCCAGCAGCGGTGACTCGAGGGAGACCCAGTACTTC. Its protein product is CASSGDSRETQYF.

The chain is built from TRBV18 and TRBJ2-1; 9 bases agree with TRBD2. Trimming removed 3 bases from V and 7 bases from J; junction bases left unmatched: 4. The CDR3 spans 14 residues. Germline V gene lookup returns CDR1 KGHSH and CDR2 LQKENI. CDR3 loop: CASSPSSGKNEQFF. The CDR3 nucleotides are TGTGCCAGCTCACCGTCTAGCGGGAAGAATGAGCAGTTCTTC.

This chain connects TRBV18 to TRBJ2-2; D perhaps matches TRBD1 (6 bases). The germline CDR1 and CDR2 sequences are KGHSH and LQKENI. V was trimmed by 1 base and J by 6 bases, leaving 18 bases between them. CDR3 length: 17 amino acids. The CDR3 spells CASSPRPGAGVPGELFF. The DNA for the CDR3 is TGTGCCAGCTCACCACGGCCAGGGGCAGGGGTCCCCGGGGAGCTGTTTTTT.

The chain is built from TRBV5-1 and TRBJ1-1, with D possibly matching TRBD1 (5 bases). The CDR3 is 13 amino acids. The V end was cut by 0 bases, the J end by 3 bases, with 6 bases between. The V gene's germline CDR1 is SGHRS and CDR2 YFSETQ. The CDR3 DNA reads TGCGCCAGCAGCTTGGAGGGACACACTGAAGCTTTCTTT. Residues: CASSLEGHTEAFF.

The count of this clonotype is one. J is TRBJ2-3 and V is TRBV6-1; weak D call: TRBD2 (5 bases). The CDR3 has 17 residues. The V and J ends lost 3 bases and 3 bases respectively, with 19 bases between them. Germline V gene data show CDR1 as MNHNS and CDR2 as SASEGT. As DNA, the CDR3 is TGTGCCAGCAGTGAGGAGTTCGTCCTAGCCACAACAGATACGCAGTATTTT. Translating it yields CASSEEFVLATTDTQYF.

V gene TRBV5-1 combines with J gene TRBJ2-5, with D unclear. The germline gives CDR1 SGHRS, CDR2 YFSETQ. V gave up 1 base and J gave up 0 bases, with 4 bases separating them. CDR3 length: 13 amino acids. The CDR3 bases are TGCGCCAGCAGCTTGACAGACCAAGAGACCCAGTACTTC. This encodes CASSLTDQETQYF.

The chain combines TRBV7-8 with TRBJ2-7, with 10 bases that match TRBD2. Trimming took 5 bases from V and 13 from J; bases not matched to a gene: 17. This CDR3 contains 15 residues. Germline values: CDR1 SGHVS, CDR2 FQNEAQ. The CDR3 loop reads CASSPRASGSLGIYF. The CDR3 bases are TGTGCCAGCAGCCCCCGCGCTAGCGGGAGCCTCGGTATATACTTC.

This clonotype showed up just once. This chain links TRBV9 with TRBJ1-2; 10 bases align to TRBD1. CDR1 is SGDLS, CDR2 YYNGEE, per germline. There are 15 residues in the CDR3. Unmatched junction bases numbered 6, after V lost 3 bases and J lost 4 bases. CDR3 nucleotides: TGTGCCAGCAGCGCCCGGGACAGGGGAGTCTATGGCTACACCTTC. Residues: CASSARDRGVYGYTF.

The chain recombines TRBV7-2 with TRBJ2-5; TRBD2 aligns across 11 bases. V shed 6 bases and J 5 bases; nucleotides not matched to a gene: 8. Germline CDR1 and CDR2: SGHTA and FQGNSA. The CDR3 runs to 15 residues. The CDR3 sequence is CASSTSASGRETQYF. CDR3 sequence (DNA): TGTGCCAGCAGTACTAGTGCTAGCGGGAGGGAGACCCAGTACTTC. Full variable domain (rest looked up from reference TRBV7-2 and TRBJ2-5): GAGVSQSPSNKVTEKGKDVELRCDPISGHTALYWYRQSLGQGLEFLIYFQGNSAPDKSGLPSDRFSAERTGGSVSTLTIQRTQQEDSAVYLCASSTSASGRETQYFGPGTRLLVL.

V is TRBV7-2 and J is TRBJ2-1; 7 positions agree with TRBD2. The CDR3 is 16 amino acids. Trimming took 2 bases from V and 0 from J; bases not matched to a gene: 4. Germline V lookup: CDR1 SGHTA, CDR2 FQGNSA. The CDR3: CASSLTSASSYNEQFF. The CDR3 coding sequence is TGTGCCAGCAGCTTAACTAGCGCGAGCTCCTACAATGAGCAGTTCTTC.

The J gene is TRBJ2-4, the V gene TRBV2; D is perhaps TRBD2 (5 bases). The CDR3 contains 15 residues. V shed 4 bases and J shed 2 bases, with 12 bases lying between them. Germline loops: CDR1 SNHLY, CDR2 FYNNEI. The CDR3 DNA is TGTGCCAGCAGTGGAGTCGAGGGATCCAAAAACATTCAGTACTTC. Its translation is CASSGVEGSKNIQYF.

V gene TRBV6-1 combines with J gene TRBJ2-5, with TRBD2 identical over 8 bases. The V segment lost 6 bases and the J segment 5 bases; nucleotides outside the gene matches: 14. This CDR3 contains 16 residues. CDR1 and CDR2 (germline): MNHNS, SASEGT. The CDR3 region has the DNA TGTGCCAGCAGCAGGGCTATAGCGGGAACGAGGGAGACCCAGTACTTC. Encoded protein: CASSRAIAGTRETQYF.

This clonotype has just one count. The V call is TRBV20-1, the J call TRBJ2-7, with a tentative D call TRBD1 (6 bases). Trimming removed 1 base at V and 4 bases at J, with 8 bases between. The CDR3 has 12 amino acids. Germline values: CDR1 DFQATT, CDR2 SNEGSKA (reference sequence). In DNA form, the CDR3 reads TGCAGTGCTAGAGGGACAGTTTACGAGCAGTACTTC. As protein: CSARGTVYEQYF.

The chain recombines TRBV3-1 with TRBJ2-7; D may be TRBD1 (5 bases). Trimming stripped 2 bases from V and 2 bases from J, with 7 bases between. CDR1 is LGHDT, CDR2 YNNKEL, per germline (reference sequence). This CDR3 has 13 residues. CDR3 sequence reads: CASSQWTPYEQYF. In nucleotides, the CDR3 is TGTGCCAGCAGCCAATGGACACCCTACGAGCAGTACTTC.

A single count supports this clonotype. V and J are TRBV24-1 and TRBJ2-5; D remains ambiguous. CDR1 KGHDR and CDR2 SFDVKD come from the germline V gene. V was cut by 9 bases and J by 5 bases, with 15 bases left in between. The CDR3 has 13 residues. The CDR3 sequence: CATSPRFSETQYF. In DNA, the CDR3 is TGTGCCACCTCGCCCCGCTTTTCGGAGACCCAGTACTTC.

CDR3: CASSVGTDTQYF. The CDR3 nucleotides are TGTGCCAGCAGCGTAGGTACAGATACGCAGTATTTT. V gene TRBV9 combines with J gene TRBJ2-3; no definite D call. The CDR3 loop spans 12 amino acids. Trimming took off 0 bases at V and 3 bases at J, with 2 bases between the two ends. CDR1 is SGDLS, CDR2 YYNGEE, per germline.

This rearrangement joins TRBV2 to TRBJ2-7; 10 bases map to TRBD1. The CDR3 spans 15 residues. The trim removed 3 bases at V and 4 bases at J, leaving 6 bases unmatched. Germline CDR1 reads SNHLY; CDR2 reads FYNNEI. The CDR3, as DNA: TGTGCCAGCAGTGAGGTTAGGACAGGGGGTTACGAGCAGTACTTC. Residues: CASSEVRTGGYEQYF.

This clonotype showed up just once. The chain links TRBV5-1 to TRBJ2-3, with D possibly called TRBD1 or TRBD2 (5 bases each). The length of the CDR3 is 14 residues. V lost 3 bases to trimming and J lost 6 bases, with 14 bases between them. Looked up from germline, CDR1 is SGHRS and CDR2 is YFSETQ. CDR3 sequence (DNA): TGCGCCAGCAGCTCCGGGGCAGGCTGGGATACGCAGTATTTT. Amino acids: CASSSGAGWDTQYF. The full variable domain, completed using reference TRBV5-1 and TRBJ2-3, is KAGVTQTPRYLIKTRGQQVTLSCSPISGHRSVSWYQQTPGQGLQFLFEYFSETQRNKGNFPGRFSGRQFSNSRSEMNVSTLELGDSALYLCASSSGAGWDTQYFGPGTRLTVL.

The genes are TRBV3-1 and TRBJ2-1; 8 bases fit TRBD2. The CDR3 is 16 amino acids. CDR1 and CDR2 (germline): LGHDT, YNNKEL (reference sequence). V lost 0 bases, J lost 8 bases, and 9 bases stayed unmatched. CDR3 sequence reads: CASSQDRLAGGDEQFF. CDR3 coding DNA: TGTGCCAGCAGCCAAGATCGGCTAGCGGGCGGCGATGAGCAGTTCTTC.

V usage is TRBV10-3 and J usage is TRBJ2-7, with TRBD2 matching over 11 bases. J gave up 2 bases and V 4 bases, and 7 bases lay outside the gene matches. The CDR3 consists of 16 residues. Germline values: CDR1 ENHRY, CDR2 SYGVKD. CDR3 sequence: CAISGLAGTLTYEQYF. CDR3 bases: TGTGCCATCAGTGGACTAGCGGGAACCTTGACCTACGAGCAGTACTTC.